Below, 32 T cell receptor beta chains from the same sample are listed, as sequenced in a study of beta chain features in type 1 diabetes. Isolated RNA was reverse transcribed in full, so expressed TCRB transcripts were sequenced. The data were produced by immunoSEQ multiplex PCR, yet TCRdb's version contains in-frame clones alone and is incomplete. The sample includes about 410,000 clones, around 13% of them seen just once. The source material was naive CD4+ T cells from blood. Receptors were obtained from a young man in good health.

This chain connects TRBV6-5 to TRBJ2-2; the D call may be TRBD1 or TRBD2 (5 bases each). CDR1 MNHEY and CDR2 SVGAGI come from the germline V gene. The V and J ends lost 7 bases and 2 bases respectively, with 11 bases between them. This CDR3 comprises 14 residues. CDR3 bases: TGTGCCAGCAATGAGGGGTCCAACACCGGGGAGCTGTTTTTT. This codes for CASNEGSNTGELFF.

This clone occurred a few times. The chain combines TRBV7-6 with TRBJ2-7; tentative D call: TRBD2 (5 bases). CDR3 length: 14 residues. The V gene lost 5 bases and the J gene lost 0 bases, with 11 bases spanning the gap. Per the germline V gene, CDR1 is SGHVS and CDR2 is FNYEAQ. The CDR3 spells CASSPQGSSYEQYV. CDR3 sequence (DNA): TGTGCCAGCAGCCCACAAGGGAGCTCCTACGAGCAGTACGTC.

A few counts support this clone. The chain recombines TRBV7-6 with TRBJ2-6; D perhaps matches TRBD1 (5 bases). The CDR3 consists of 18 residues. Trimming took 2 bases from V and 1 from J, leaving 15 bases between them. CDR1 is SGHVS and CDR2 is FNYEAQ in the germline V gene. CDR3 sequence (DNA): TGTGCCAGCAGCTTACGAGTTCAGGGAAGGTCTGGGGCCAACGTCCTGACTTTC. This translates into CASSLRVQGRSGANVLTF.

This clone was observed a handful of times. J is TRBJ2-2 and V is TRBV25-1; TRBD1 matches at 11 bases. This CDR3 has 15 amino acids. Germline CDR1 and CDR2: MGHDK and SYGVNS. V dropped 5 bases and J dropped 4; count of bases not matched to a gene: 3. CDR3 bases: TGTGCCAGCAGTCCGGACAGGGGGCCCACCGGGGAGCTGTTTTTT. This codes for CASSPDRGPTGELFF. Full variable domain (remainder filled in from reference TRBV25-1 and TRBJ2-2): EADIYQTPRYLVIGTGKKITLECSQTMGHDKMYWYQQDPGMELHLIHYSYGVNSTEKGDLSSESTVSRIRTEHFPLTLESARPSHTSQYLCASSPDRGPTGELFFGEGSRLTVL.

V usage is TRBV29-1 and J usage is TRBJ1-2; D possibly corresponds to TRBD1 (5 bases). Germline assignment: CDR1 SQVTM and CDR2 ANQGSEA. The length of the CDR3 is 12 residues. Trimming took off 3 bases at V and 8 bases at J, with 13 bases between the two ends. Here the CDR3 reads CSVERGVDGYTF. CDR3 DNA sequence: TGCAGCGTTGAGCGAGGGGTCGACGGCTACACCTTC.

This clone was seen only a few times. CDR3 residues: CASSLAGITSQPQHF. CDR3 sequence (DNA): TGTGCCAGCAGCTTAGCGGGGATTACCAGTCAGCCCCAGCATTTT. The gene calls are TRBV7-2 and TRBJ1-5; D unresolved. Germline CDR1 SGHTA, CDR2 FQGNSA. This CDR3 contains 15 residues. Trimming took off 0 bases at V and 6 bases at J, with 12 bases between the two ends.

This clone was recorded only once. The chain combines TRBV6-5 with TRBJ2-3; D is unresolved. The germline V gene has CDR1 MNHEY and CDR2 SVGAGI. The CDR3 runs 16 residues. The ends were cut back, 0 bases at V and 1 base at J, with 11 bases in the middle. The CDR3 spells CASSYSTLTRTDTQYF. The DNA of the CDR3 is TGTGCCAGCAGTTACTCTACCCTAACCCGCACAGATACGCAGTATTTT.

This chain connects TRBV2 to TRBJ1-5, with 8 bases matching TRBD1. Germline CDR1 is SNHLY and CDR2 is FYNNEI. This CDR3 has 14 residues. J lost 9 bases, V lost 6 bases, and 10 bases had no gene match. CDR3 in amino acids: CASRDRDTGGPQHF. CDR3 coding DNA: TGTGCCAGCAGGGACAGGGACACCGGAGGGCCCCAGCATTTT.

This clone has just a few counts. At one end the junction does not follow the germline gene, possibly because of a read error. V usage is TRBV6-1 and J usage is TRBJ2-1, with 14 bases that match TRBD2. The CDR3 extends over 17 amino acids. Germline V gives CDR1 MNHNS, CDR2 SASEGT. For the CDR3, the DNA is TGTGCCATCAGTGAGATTCCGGGACTAGCGGGAGTGAATGAGCAGTTCTTC. Its translation: CAISEIPGLAGVNEQFF.

The J gene is TRBJ2-3, the V gene TRBV5-1; 8 bases are shared with TRBD2. CDR3 length equals 15 residues. CDR1 is SGHRS, CDR2 YFSETQ, per germline. V trimming: 5 bases; J trimming: 1 base; junction bases outside the gene matches: 6. CDR3 in DNA: TGCGCCAGCAGGTCAGCGGGAGTCGGCACAGATACGCAGTATTTT. It yields the protein CASRSAGVGTDTQYF.

This clone was observed a few times. This chain connects TRBV11-2 to TRBJ2-5; D might be TRBD2 (6 bases). The CDR3 is made up of 15 amino acids. Germline V gene lookup returns CDR1 SGHAT and CDR2 FQNNGV. V dropped 4 bases and J dropped 2 bases, with 14 bases sitting between them. The CDR3 nucleotides are TGTGCCAGCAGCTCGAGGTCCGGGGGACAAGAGACCCAGTACTTC. Protein sequence: CASSSRSGGQETQYF.

In its sample, this clone was seen a few times. The chain uses TRBV30 and TRBJ2-1; the match to TRBD2 covers 13 bases. CDR1 and CDR2 (germline): GTSNPN, SVGIG (reference sequence). The junction had 3 bases not matched to a gene; V was cut back by 2 bases and J by 8 bases. The CDR3 is 14 amino acids. CDR3 sequence reads: CAWSTSGRAHEQFF. The CDR3 DNA is TGTGCCTGGAGTACTAGCGGGAGGGCCCATGAGCAGTTCTTC.

This chain connects TRBV9 to TRBJ2-1; D perhaps matches TRBD2 (6 bases). V lost 4 bases and J 5 bases, leaving 16 bases between the germline ends. This CDR3 spans 15 amino acids. In germline, CDR1 is SGDLS, CDR2 YYNGEE. In nucleotides, the CDR3 is TGTGCCAGCAGCTTACCTAGCGTCGGGAACAATGAGCAGTTCTTC. It yields the protein CASSLPSVGNNEQFF.

This clone was counted between two and nine times. The rearrangement uses TRBV5-1 and TRBJ2-3; TRBD1 or TRBD2 may be the D gene (5 bases each). The CDR3 is 13 amino acids. The germline V and J ends were trimmed by 0 bases and 6 bases, with 8 bases remaining between them. CDR1 is SGHRS, CDR2 YFSETQ, per germline. CDR3 protein: CASSLGRDDTQYF. The CDR3 coding sequence is TGCGCCAGCAGCTTGGGTAGGGACGATACGCAGTATTTT. The entire variable domain, with the rest obtained from reference TRBV5-1 and TRBJ2-3, is as follows: KAGVTQTPRYLIKTRGQQVTLSCSPISGHRSVSWYQQTPGQGLQFLFEYFSETQRNKGNFPGRFSGRQFSNSRSEMNVSTLELGDSALYLCASSLGRDDTQYFGPGTRLTVL.

Concerning this clone itself: In the same sample, other DNA sequences code for this CDR3. The CDR3 DNA is TGTGCCAGTAGTATCGGGCGGCCCACAGATACGCAGTATTTT. Translation gives CASSIGRPTDTQYF. The genes are TRBV19 and TRBJ2-3; D call uncertain. Trimming took off 3 bases at V and 2 bases at J, with 9 bases between the two ends. This CDR3 is built from 14 residues. The V gene's germline CDR1 is LNHDA and CDR2 SQIVND (reference sequence).

This clone was counted a few times. CDR3 sequence (DNA): TGTGCCAGCAGCTCTGGCAGCGCCTACAATGAGCAGTTCTTC. Protein product: CASSSGSAYNEQFF. The V and J genes are TRBV7-3 and TRBJ2-1; D is ambiguous. From germline, CDR1 is SGHTA and CDR2 FQGTGA. Trimming cost V 4 bases and J 2 bases, with 9 bases left between them. There are 14 residues in the CDR3.

This clone was recorded only once. The chain combines TRBV6-1 with TRBJ2-7; tentative D call: TRBD1 (5 bases). V was trimmed by 2 bases and J by 2 bases, leaving 13 bases between them. CDR1 MNHNS and CDR2 SASEGT come from the germline V gene. The CDR3 runs 15 residues. For the CDR3, the DNA is TGTGCCAGCAGTGAAACCCCAGGGTTTCCCTACGAGCAGTACGTC. It encodes CASSETPGFPYEQYV.

About this clone: Other DNA sequences of this sample code for an identical CDR3. Here the CDR3 reads CSASRLAGGRTGELFF. CDR3 sequence (DNA): TGCAGCGCTTCGAGACTAGCGGGAGGGCGGACCGGGGAGCTGTTTTTT. The V and J genes are TRBV29-1 and TRBJ2-2; 14 bases are a match to TRBD2. The V and J ends lost 7 bases and 5 bases, in that order; junction bases with no gene match: 9. Germline loops: CDR1 SQVTM, CDR2 ANQGSEA. CDR3 length equals 16 residues.

This clone was counted a few times. In DNA form, the CDR3 reads TGTGCCAGCAGGACTAGCGGGAGGCAGTATTTT. It codes for CASRTSGRQYF. The rearrangement joins TRBV25-1 to TRBJ2-3; 12 bases fit TRBD2. The V gene's germline CDR1 is MGHDK and CDR2 SYGVNS. Losses at the gene ends were 6 bases for V and 11 bases for J; bases not matched to a gene: 0. The CDR3 has 11 residues.

V gene TRBV4-3 combines with J gene TRBJ2-5, with D uncertain. Germline loops: CDR1 LGHNA, CDR2 YSLEER. V was clipped by 1 base and J by 5 bases, with 11 bases between them. CDR3 length equals 14 residues. Here the CDR3 reads CASSQGLGKETQYF. The CDR3 bases are TGCGCCAGCAGCCAAGGTCTAGGCAAGGAGACCCAGTACTTC.

In its sample, this clone was seen a few times. The V and J genes are TRBV6-1 and TRBJ2-7; 9 bases fit TRBD2. Germline V gives CDR1 MNHNS, CDR2 SASEGT. V lost 0 bases to trimming and J lost 3 bases; unmatched junction nucleotides: 3. The CDR3 runs 15 residues. DNA for the CDR3: TGTGCCAGCAGTGAAGCTAGCGGGAGTGTCTACGAGCAGTACGTC. Translation gives CASSEASGSVYEQYV.

This clone showed up just a few times. The rearrangement links TRBV7-6 to TRBJ2-5, with D perhaps matching TRBD2 (6 bases). The V and J ends lost 5 bases and 4 bases respectively, with 14 bases between them. From germline, CDR1 is SGHVS and CDR2 FNYEAQ. The CDR3 totals 14 residues. In DNA, the CDR3 is TGTGCCAGCAGCCTCTACCAGGGAGGAGAGACCCAGTACTTC. It specifies CASSLYQGGETQYF.

Only a few counts were recorded for this clone. The chain carries TRBV4-3 and TRBJ1-1, with TRBD1 as a possible D gene (5 bases). This CDR3 spans 16 amino acids. Germline V gives CDR1 LGHNA, CDR2 YSLEER. V gave up 0 bases and J gave up 0 bases, with 11 bases separating them. CDR3 nucleotide sequence: TGCGCCAGCAGCCAAGAATTGACAGTGATGAACACTGAAGCTTTCTTT. Its protein product is CASSQELTVMNTEAFF.

This chain uses TRBV11-3 with TRBJ2-7, with 10 nucleotides matching TRBD2. This CDR3 region has 17 residues. V lost 5 bases and J lost 7; bases outside the gene matches: 17. Germline-derived CDR1 and CDR2 are SGHNT and YENEEA. The CDR3 DNA is TGTGCCAGCAGCACTCAATCCGGGACTAGCGATTCGGGTGAGCAGTACGTC. Its protein product is CASSTQSGTSDSGEQYV.

The sample holds a few counts of this clone. CDR3 bases: TGCGCCAGCAGTCCGCCCCTGGGCCCCGCCCCGACCGAGCAGTACGTC. Its translation: CASSPPLGPAPTEQYV. V and J are TRBV23-1 and TRBJ2-7; D is unresolved. TRBV23-1 is an ORF, and what it does is uncertain. V lost 4 bases to trimming and J lost 6 bases, with 22 bases between them. The CDR3 has 16 amino acids.

This clone was picked up a small number of times. The chain uses TRBV7-2 and TRBJ2-5; 7 bases align to TRBD1. CDR3 length: 14 residues. CDR1 and CDR2 from the germline V gene are SGHTA and FQGNSA. Trimming cost V 5 bases and J 0 bases; bases outside gene matches: 3. The CDR3 here is CASSKTGNQETQYF. The CDR3 bases are TGTGCCAGCAGCAAGACAGGGAACCAAGAGACCCAGTACTTC.

J is TRBJ2-3 and V is TRBV4-1; no firm D call. Germline CDR1 reads MGHRA; CDR2 reads YSYEKL. The CDR3 extends over 12 amino acids. Trimming stripped 4 bases from V and 0 bases from J, with 2 bases between. This CDR3 reads CASSLSTDTQYF. CDR3 in DNA: TGCGCCAGCAGCCTCAGCACAGATACGCAGTATTTT.

The genes are TRBV27 and TRBJ2-7; 7 nucleotides line up with TRBD1. Germline V CDR1 and CDR2: MNHEY, SMNVEV (reference sequence). The ends lost 5 bases at V and 8 bases at J; junction bases unmatched: 6. The CDR3 length is 12 residues. CDR3 sequence: CASSRRQGKQYF. CDR3 DNA sequence: TGTGCCAGCAGTCGTAGACAGGGAAAGCAGTACTTC.

V and J are TRBV9 and TRBJ2-7; D might be TRBD1 or TRBD2, each matching 5 bases. With 3 bases removed from V and 3 bases from J, the gap between germline ends came to 13 bases. This CDR3 has 14 amino acids. The V gene's germline CDR1 is SGDLS and CDR2 YYNGEE. Written as DNA, the CDR3 is TGTGCCAGCAGCGCTTCGGGACGAAGCTACGAGCAGTACTTC. It codes for CASSASGRSYEQYF.

This clone was observed a handful of times. The rearrangement joins TRBV7-9 to TRBJ2-3; maybe TRBD1 (6 bases). The germline gives CDR1 SEHNR, CDR2 FQNEAQ (reference sequence). V was cut by 5 bases and J by 5 bases, with 20 bases left in between. CDR3 size: 16 residues. The CDR3 sequence: CASSPTRGRSLDTQYF. The CDR3 DNA reads as TGTGCCAGCAGCCCCACCAGGGGTCGAAGCTTAGATACGCAGTATTTT. Drawing the rest from reference TRBV7-9 and TRBJ2-3, the complete variable domain is DTGVSQNPRHKITKRGQNVTFRCDPISEHNRLYWYRQTLGQGPEFLTYFQNEAQLEKSRLLSDRFSAERPKGSFSTLEIQRTEQGDSAMYLCASSPTRGRSLDTQYFGPGTRLTVL.

The rearrangement joins TRBV28 to TRBJ1-4, with TRBD1 matching over 8 bases. The germline gives CDR1 MDHEN, CDR2 SYDVKM. The ends lost 6 bases at V and 7 bases at J; junction bases unmatched: 13. This CDR3 comprises 16 residues. The CDR3 nucleotides are TGTGCCAGCAGCACCTCATCAGGGGGCCTAGTTGAAAAACTGTTTTTT. It encodes CASSTSSGGLVEKLFF.

This clone was picked up a small number of times. V usage is TRBV7-2 and J usage is TRBJ1-1; TRBD1 agrees at 8 bases. The V gene end was trimmed by 5 bases and the J gene end by 3 bases; junction bases not matched to a gene: 8. Germline-derived CDR1 and CDR2 are SGHTA and FQGNSA. The CDR3 loop spans 15 amino acids. CDR3 sequence reads: CASSPQGARHTEAFF. The DNA of the CDR3 is TGTGCCAGCAGCCCCCAGGGGGCGCGTCACACTGAAGCTTTCTTT.